Below, 10 T cell receptor beta chains from the same sample are listed, as sequenced in a study of OX40 agonist ivuxolimab in advanced cancers. Libraries were prepared by immunoSEQ multiplex PCR; TCRdb keeps only in-frame clonotypes and omits some of them. Of about 77,000 clones in the sample, around nine tenths were seen once. Source: CD4+ or CD8+ T cells sorted from blood, taken in a trial of the OX40 agonist ivuxolimab. The receptor set was obtained from an adult with an advanced solid tumor such as melanoma, head and neck, liver or kidney cancer.

V and J are TRBV2 and TRBJ1-5; D ambiguous. The CDR3 totals 15 residues. CDR1 SNHLY and CDR2 FYNNEI come from the germline V gene. The V gene lost 3 bases and the J gene lost 0 bases, with 9 bases spanning the gap. As DNA, the CDR3 is TGTGCCAGCAGTGAGGGCGGATATAGCAATCAGCCCCAGCATTTT. It translates to CASSEGGYSNQPQHF.

The chain carries TRBV11-2 and TRBJ2-3, with 8 bases fitting TRBD2. The junction had 3 bases not matched to a gene; V was cut back by 2 bases and J by 2 bases. The CDR3 is made up of 15 amino acids. From germline, CDR1 is SGHAT and CDR2 FQNNGV. The CDR3: CASSLQRGTTDTQYF. The CDR3 region has the DNA TGTGCCAGCAGCTTACAGCGGGGGACCACAGATACGCAGTATTTT. Looking up the rest from reference TRBV11-2 and TRBJ2-3 gives the full variable domain: EAGVAQSPRYKIIEKRQSVAFWCNPISGHATLYWYQQILGQGPKLLIQFQNNGVVDDSQLPKDRFSAERLKGVDSTLKIQPAKLEDSAVYLCASSLQRGTTDTQYFGPGTRLTVL.

The chain's CDR3 is CASSPTGYNEQFF. The CDR3 nucleotides read TGTGCCAGCAGCCCAACAGGGTACAATGAGCAGTTCTTC. The V call is TRBV6-5, the J call TRBJ2-1, with D perhaps TRBD1 (6 bases). Germline V CDR1 and CDR2: MNHEY, SVGAGI. The CDR3 length is 13 residues. Trimming removed 6 bases from V and 4 bases from J, with 10 bases in between.

V is TRBV28 and J is TRBJ1-2; D gene unclear. Germline CDR1 is MDHEN and CDR2 is SYDVKM. With 4 bases removed from V and 5 bases from J, the gap between germline ends came to 8 bases. The CDR3 has 12 residues. CDR3 DNA: TGTGCCAGCAGTTCGGTCTTTTATGGCTACACCTTC. As protein: CASSSVFYGYTF.

CDR3 DNA: TGCGCCAGCATTGTAGGGACGGGGTTCATGGATACGCAGTATTTT. Its protein is CASIVGTGFMDTQYF. V is TRBV5-1 and J is TRBJ2-3; D possibly uses TRBD1 or TRBD2 (5 bases each). V dropped 6 bases and J dropped 6 bases, with 20 bases sitting between them. This CDR3 has 15 residues. The V gene's germline CDR1 is SGHRS and CDR2 YFSETQ.

The V gene is TRBV5-1, the J gene TRBJ2-1; tentative D call: TRBD2 (6 bases). Germline CDR1 is SGHRS and CDR2 is YFSETQ. Trimming removed 3 bases from V and 7 bases from J, with 14 bases in between. CDR3 length: 14 amino acids. The CDR3 region is CASSSGTPGNEQFF. The CDR3 DNA reads TGCGCCAGCAGCTCCGGGACTCCAGGGAATGAGCAGTTCTTC.

In this sample, this clone turned up a few times. V gene TRBV7-9 combines with J gene TRBJ2-7, with D possibly matching TRBD1 (5 bases). There are 13 residues in the CDR3. V was clipped by 8 bases and J by 4 bases, with 15 bases between them. Germline V gene lookup returns CDR1 SEHNR and CDR2 FQNEAQ (reference sequence). The CDR3 region has the DNA TGTGCCAGCGGTCCCCGTAGGGGATACGAGCAGTACTTC. This translates into CASGPRRGYEQYF.

This clone was observed once. The chain uses TRBV5-1 and TRBJ1-1; 8 bases fit TRBD1. V was clipped by 2 bases and J by 1 base; unmatched bases: 4. The CDR3 length is 15 residues. The germline V gene encodes CDR1 SGHRS and CDR2 YFSETQ. In nucleotides, the CDR3 is TGCGCCAGCAGCTTCGCAGGGGGCTGGAACACTGAAGCTTTCTTT. Protein sequence: CASSFAGGWNTEAFF.

The chain combines TRBV5-6 with TRBJ1-2; perhaps TRBD1 as D (6 bases). This CDR3 has 13 residues. Germline CDR1 SGHDT, CDR2 YYEEEE. With 1 base removed from V and 6 bases from J, the gap between germline ends came to 10 bases. CDR3 sequence: CASSLYRAHGYTF. For the CDR3, the DNA is TGTGCCAGCAGCTTGTACAGGGCTCATGGCTACACCTTC.

This chain uses TRBV18 with TRBJ1-3, with unresolved D. Germline loops: CDR1 KGHSH, CDR2 LQKENI. This CDR3 region has 13 residues. V was shortened by 4 bases and J by 2 bases, with 6 bases between the two germline ends. The CDR3 protein is CASSLPAGNTIYF. CDR3 sequence (DNA): TGTGCCAGCTCACTCCCAGCTGGAAACACCATATATTTT.